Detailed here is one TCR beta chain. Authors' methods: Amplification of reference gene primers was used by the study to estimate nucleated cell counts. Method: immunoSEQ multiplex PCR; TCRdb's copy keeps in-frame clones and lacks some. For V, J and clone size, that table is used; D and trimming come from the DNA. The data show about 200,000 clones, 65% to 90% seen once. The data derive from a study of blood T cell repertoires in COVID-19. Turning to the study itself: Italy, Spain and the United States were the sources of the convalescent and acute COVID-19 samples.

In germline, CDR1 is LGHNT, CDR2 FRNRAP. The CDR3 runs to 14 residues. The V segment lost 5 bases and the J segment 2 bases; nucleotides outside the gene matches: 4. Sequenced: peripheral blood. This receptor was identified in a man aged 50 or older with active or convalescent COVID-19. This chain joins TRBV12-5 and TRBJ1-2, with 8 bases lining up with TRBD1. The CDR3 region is CASGPGQGNYGYTF. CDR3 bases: TGTGCTAGTGGTCCCGGACAGGGAAACTATGGCTACACCTTC.